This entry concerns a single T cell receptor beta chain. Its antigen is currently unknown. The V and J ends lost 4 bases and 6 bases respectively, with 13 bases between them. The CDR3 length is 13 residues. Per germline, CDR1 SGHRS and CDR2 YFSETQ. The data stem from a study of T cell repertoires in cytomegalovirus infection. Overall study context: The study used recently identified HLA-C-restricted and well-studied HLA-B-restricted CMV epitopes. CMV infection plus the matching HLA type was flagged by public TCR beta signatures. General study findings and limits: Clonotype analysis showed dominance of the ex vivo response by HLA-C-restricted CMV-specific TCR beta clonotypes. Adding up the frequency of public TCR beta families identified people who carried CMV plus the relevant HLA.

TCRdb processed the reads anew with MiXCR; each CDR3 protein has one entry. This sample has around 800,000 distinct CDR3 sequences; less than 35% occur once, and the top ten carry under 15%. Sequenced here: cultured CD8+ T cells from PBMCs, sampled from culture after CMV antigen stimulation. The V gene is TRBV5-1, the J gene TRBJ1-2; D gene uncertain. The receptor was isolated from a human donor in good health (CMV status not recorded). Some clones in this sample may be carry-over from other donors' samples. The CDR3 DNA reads TGCGCCAGCAGCCCCCCCGGACTAGATGGCTACACCTTC. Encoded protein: CASSPPGLDGYTF.